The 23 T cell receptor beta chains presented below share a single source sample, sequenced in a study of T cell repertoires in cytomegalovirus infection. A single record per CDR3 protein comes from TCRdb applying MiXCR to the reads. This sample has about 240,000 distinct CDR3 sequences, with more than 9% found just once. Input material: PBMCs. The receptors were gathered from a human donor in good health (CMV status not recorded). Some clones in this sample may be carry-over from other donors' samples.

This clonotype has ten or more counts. CDR3 DNA: TGTGCCAGCAGCTTAGTAGGGTTTTTGTCGGGGGGCACAGATACGCAGTATTTT. It yields the protein CASSLVGFLSGGTDTQYF. This chain joins TRBV7-2 and TRBJ2-3; TRBD2 is a possible D gene (6 bases). CDR3 size: 18 residues. V gave up 1 base and J gave up 1 base, with 18 bases separating them. The germline gives CDR1 SGHTA, CDR2 FQGNSA.

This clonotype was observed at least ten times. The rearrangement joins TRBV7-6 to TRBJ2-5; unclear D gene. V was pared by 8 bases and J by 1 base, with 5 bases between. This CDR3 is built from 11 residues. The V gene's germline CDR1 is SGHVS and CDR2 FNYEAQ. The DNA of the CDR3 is TGTGCCAGCGGAGCCCAAGAGACCCAGTACTTC. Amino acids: CASGAQETQYF.

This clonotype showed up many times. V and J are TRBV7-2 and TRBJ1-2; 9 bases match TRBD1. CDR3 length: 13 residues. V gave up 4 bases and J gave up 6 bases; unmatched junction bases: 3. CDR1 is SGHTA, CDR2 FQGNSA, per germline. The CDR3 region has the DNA TGTGCCAGCAGCTGGGGACAGGGAAATGGCTACACCTTC. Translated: CASSWGQGNGYTF.

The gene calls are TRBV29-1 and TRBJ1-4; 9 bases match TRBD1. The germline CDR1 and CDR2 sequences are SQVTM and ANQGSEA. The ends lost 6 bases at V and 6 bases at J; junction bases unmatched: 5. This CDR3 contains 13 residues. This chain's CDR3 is CSVKTGGDEKLFF. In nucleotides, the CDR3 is TGCAGCGTCAAGACAGGGGGTGATGAAAAACTGTTTTTT.

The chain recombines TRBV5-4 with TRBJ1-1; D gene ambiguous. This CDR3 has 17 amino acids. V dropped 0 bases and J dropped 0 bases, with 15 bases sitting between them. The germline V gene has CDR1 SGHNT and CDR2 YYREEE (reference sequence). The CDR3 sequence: CASSLEWSTNMNTEAFF. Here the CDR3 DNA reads TGTGCCAGCAGCTTGGAATGGAGTACGAACATGAACACTGAAGCTTTCTTT.

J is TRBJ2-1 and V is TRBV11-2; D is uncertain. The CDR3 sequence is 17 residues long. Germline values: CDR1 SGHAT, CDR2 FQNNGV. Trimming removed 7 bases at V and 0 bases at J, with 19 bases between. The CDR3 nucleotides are TGTGCCAGCACCCTGGGTAGGCAATTCAGCTCCTACAATGAGCAGTTCTTC. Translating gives CASTLGRQFSSYNEQFF.

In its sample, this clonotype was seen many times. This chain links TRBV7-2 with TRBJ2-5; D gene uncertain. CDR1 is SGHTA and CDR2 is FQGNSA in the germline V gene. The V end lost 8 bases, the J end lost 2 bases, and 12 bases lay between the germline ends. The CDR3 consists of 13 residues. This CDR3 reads CASGKAAQETQYF. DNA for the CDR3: TGTGCCAGCGGGAAGGCAGCTCAAGAGACCCAGTACTTC.

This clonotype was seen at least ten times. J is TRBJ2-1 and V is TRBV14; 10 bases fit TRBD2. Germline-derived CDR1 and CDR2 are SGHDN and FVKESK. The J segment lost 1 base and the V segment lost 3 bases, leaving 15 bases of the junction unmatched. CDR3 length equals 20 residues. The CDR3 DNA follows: TGTGCCAGCAGCCAGGGCCCGGGGCTAGCGGGAGTTCCGTCCTACAATGAGCAGTTCTTC. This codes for CASSQGPGLAGVPSYNEQFF.

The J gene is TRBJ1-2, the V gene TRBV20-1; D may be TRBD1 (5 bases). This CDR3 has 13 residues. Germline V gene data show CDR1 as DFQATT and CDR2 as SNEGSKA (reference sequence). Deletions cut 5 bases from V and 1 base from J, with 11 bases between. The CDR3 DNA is TGCAGTGCTGCTCCCAGGGATAACTATGGCTACACCTTC. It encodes CSAAPRDNYGYTF.

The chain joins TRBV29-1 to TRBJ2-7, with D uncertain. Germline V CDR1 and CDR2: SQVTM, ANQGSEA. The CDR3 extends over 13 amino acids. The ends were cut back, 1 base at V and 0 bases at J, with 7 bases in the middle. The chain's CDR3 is CSVEGPFSYEQYF. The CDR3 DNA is TGCAGCGTTGAAGGGCCGTTCTCCTACGAGCAGTACTTC.

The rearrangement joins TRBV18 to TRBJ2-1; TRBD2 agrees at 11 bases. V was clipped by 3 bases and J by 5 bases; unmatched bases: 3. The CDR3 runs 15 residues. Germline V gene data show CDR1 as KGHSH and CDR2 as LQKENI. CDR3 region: CASSPTSGTDNEQFF. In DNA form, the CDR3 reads TGTGCCAGCTCACCGACTAGCGGGACCGACAATGAGCAGTTCTTC.

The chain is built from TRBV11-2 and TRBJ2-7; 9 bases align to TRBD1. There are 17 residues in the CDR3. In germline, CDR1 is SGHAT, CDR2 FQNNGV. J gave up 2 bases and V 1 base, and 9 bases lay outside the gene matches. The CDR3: CASSLAGTGRGTYEQYF. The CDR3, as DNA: TGTGCCAGCAGCTTAGCCGGGACAGGGAGAGGGACCTACGAGCAGTACTTC. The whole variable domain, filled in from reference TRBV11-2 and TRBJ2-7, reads EAGVAQSPRYKIIEKRQSVAFWCNPISGHATLYWYQQILGQGPKLLIQFQNNGVVDDSQLPKDRFSAERLKGVDSTLKIQPAKLEDSAVYLCASSLAGTGRGTYEQYFGPGTRLTVT.

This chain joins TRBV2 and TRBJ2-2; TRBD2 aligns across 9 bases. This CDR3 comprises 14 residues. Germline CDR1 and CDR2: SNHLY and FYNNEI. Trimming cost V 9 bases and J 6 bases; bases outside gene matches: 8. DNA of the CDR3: TGTGCCAGTCGTAGCGGGGGTTCCTCCGGGGAGCTGTTTTTT. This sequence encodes CASRSGGSSGELFF.

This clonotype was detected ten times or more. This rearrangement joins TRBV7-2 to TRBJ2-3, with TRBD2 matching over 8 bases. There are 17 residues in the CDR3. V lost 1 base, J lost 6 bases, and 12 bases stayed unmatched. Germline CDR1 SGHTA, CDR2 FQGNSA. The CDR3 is CASSLVPGGLVGDTQYF. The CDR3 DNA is TGTGCCAGCAGCTTAGTTCCTGGGGGACTAGTTGGCGATACGCAGTATTTT.

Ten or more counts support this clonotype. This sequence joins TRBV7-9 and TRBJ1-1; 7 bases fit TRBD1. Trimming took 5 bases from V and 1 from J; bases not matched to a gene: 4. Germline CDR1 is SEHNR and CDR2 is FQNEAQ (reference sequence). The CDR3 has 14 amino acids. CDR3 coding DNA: TGTGCCAGCAGCCCCGGGACAGAGAACACTGAAGCTTTCTTT. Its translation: CASSPGTENTEAFF.

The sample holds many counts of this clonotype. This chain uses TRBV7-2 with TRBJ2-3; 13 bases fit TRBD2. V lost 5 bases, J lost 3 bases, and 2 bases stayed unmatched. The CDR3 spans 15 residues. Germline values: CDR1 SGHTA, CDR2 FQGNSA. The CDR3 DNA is TGTGCCAGCAGCCGGGGACTAGCGGGGACAGATACGCAGTATTTT. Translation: CASSRGLAGTDTQYF.

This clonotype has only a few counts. The CDR3 region is CASTKGSGGADTGELFF. The CDR3 nucleotides are TGTGCCAGTACTAAGGGTAGCGGGGGGGCTGACACCGGGGAGCTGTTTTTT. The V and J genes are TRBV19 and TRBJ2-2, with 11 bases that match TRBD2. The V gene end was trimmed by 7 bases and the J gene end by 3 bases; junction bases not matched to a gene: 10. CDR3 size: 17 residues. CDR1 and CDR2 from the germline V gene are LNHDA and SQIVND (reference sequence).

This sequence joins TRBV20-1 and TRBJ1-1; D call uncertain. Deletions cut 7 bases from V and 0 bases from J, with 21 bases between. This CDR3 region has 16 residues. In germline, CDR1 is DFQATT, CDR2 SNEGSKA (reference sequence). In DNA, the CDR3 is TGCAGTGTCTCCCAGGCCCCCTCGCCCTTGAACACTGAAGCTTTCTTT. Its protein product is CSVSQAPSPLNTEAFF.

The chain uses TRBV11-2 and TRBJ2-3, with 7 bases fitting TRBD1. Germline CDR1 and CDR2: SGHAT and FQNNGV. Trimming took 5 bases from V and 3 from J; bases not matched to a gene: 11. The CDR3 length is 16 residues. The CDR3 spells CASSHGTGVMTDTQYF. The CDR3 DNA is TGTGCCAGCAGCCACGGCACAGGGGTGATGACAGATACGCAGTATTTT.

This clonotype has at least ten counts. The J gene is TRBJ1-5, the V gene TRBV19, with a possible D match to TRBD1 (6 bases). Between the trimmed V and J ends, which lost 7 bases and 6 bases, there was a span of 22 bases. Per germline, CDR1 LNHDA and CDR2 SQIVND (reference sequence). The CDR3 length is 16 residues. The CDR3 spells CASTDGGARGGQPQHF. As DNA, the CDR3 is TGTGCCAGTACTGACGGGGGGGCGCGGGGTGGTCAGCCCCAGCATTTT.

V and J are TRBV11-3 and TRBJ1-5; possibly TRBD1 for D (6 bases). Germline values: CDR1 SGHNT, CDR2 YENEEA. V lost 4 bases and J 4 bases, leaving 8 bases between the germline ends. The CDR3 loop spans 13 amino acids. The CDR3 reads CASSSGQNQPQHF. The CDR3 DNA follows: TGTGCCAGCAGCTCCGGACAGAATCAGCCCCAGCATTTT.

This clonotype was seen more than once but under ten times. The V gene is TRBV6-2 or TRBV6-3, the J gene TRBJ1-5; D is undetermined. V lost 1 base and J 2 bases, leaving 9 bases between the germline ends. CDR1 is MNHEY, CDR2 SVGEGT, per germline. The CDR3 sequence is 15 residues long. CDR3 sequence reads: CASSYFSAGNQPQHF. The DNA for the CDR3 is TGTGCCAGCAGTTACTTTTCGGCGGGCAATCAGCCCCAGCATTTT.

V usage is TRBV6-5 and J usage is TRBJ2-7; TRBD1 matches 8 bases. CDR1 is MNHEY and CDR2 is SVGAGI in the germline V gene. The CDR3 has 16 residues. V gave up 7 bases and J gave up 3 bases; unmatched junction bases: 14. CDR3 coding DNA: TGTGCCAGCATCCGATCCTCAGGGGGCGCGGGCTACGAGCAGTACTTC. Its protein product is CASIRSSGGAGYEQYF.